Listed below are T cell receptor beta chains from one sample, sequenced in a study of blood T cell repertoires in COVID-19. Produced via immunoSEQ multiplex PCR; TCRdb's table is partial and in-frame only. The data hold 250,000 to 300,000 clones, with 65% to 90% observed a single time. Material for sequencing was peripheral blood. The receptor set was obtained from a man aged 50 or older with active or convalescent COVID-19. Both conserved end residues are part of each CDR3.

v_call | cdr3_aa
TRBV6-2/TRBV6-3 | CASSVLQQPQHF
TRBV6-1 | CASSEVGTGHGYTF
TRBV4-1 | CASSQGVTGLRNTIYF
TRBV4-1 | CASSPGTSGMFYTDTQYF
TRBV30 | CASYIEVGTEAFF
TRBV7-2 | CASSLRYRTDTQYF
TRBV28 | CASSPQRLAKNIQYF
TRBV5-8 | CASSSGQSGQPQHF
TRBV19 | CASNRPWDIGDPNYGYTF
TRBV5-1 | CASSLFPSNQPQHF
TRBV20-1 | CSASRLAVRETQYF
TRBV28 | CASRGGRIYEQYF
TRBV19 | CASSPGNSNQPQHF
TRBV18 | CASSPASGHLDNQPQHF
TRBV5-5 | CASSSTGGLNTEAFF
TRBV6-2/TRBV6-3 | CASSYSTTSLDTQYF
TRBV14 | CASRDRGYETQYF
TRBV7-9 | CASSLEGAHGEQYF
TRBV27 | CAVGEGRAYEQYF
TRBV7-9 | CASSLVGQGGGYTF
TRBV3-1/TRBV3-2 | CASSPSASGRLVETQYF
TRBV5-4 | CASSFGGNYGYTF
TRBV18 | CASSPSVSGFDTGELFF
TRBV15 | CATSREGLYGYTF
TRBV18 | CASSPRVRTLYEQYF
TRBV15 | CATSSRTGHTQYF
TRBV7-9 | CASSPRTSDPKYNEQFF
TRBV19 | CASSISGQGARRGNQPQHF
TRBV6-4 | CASSDSRDREMFTNQPQHF
TRBV7-9 | CASSVNQGSTEAFF
TRBV28 | CASRSPRGSNEAFF
TRBV2 | CASSESGFYGYTF
TRBV6-6 | CASGPPGGRAYEQYF
TRBV18 | CASSRQGQEQYF
TRBV6-1 | CASSEGRDGGAGNTIYF
TRBV21-1 | CASSYQDGGRANEQFF
TRBV12-5 | CASGLGHGGDTGELFF
TRBV6-5 | CASSFQGRETQYF
TRBV7-3 | CASSLNLPDTQYF
TRBV7-3 | CASSLIGLAGGANVLTF
TRBV3-1/TRBV3-2 | CASSQGARRSYNEQFF
TRBV2 | CASRGTSGISYEQYF
TRBV14 | CASSPDRAYEQYF
TRBV28 | CASSPFSGRNRYEQYF
TRBV6-2/TRBV6-3 | CASSTKRQGLSYEQYF
TRBV5-6 | CASSPNGLARLRGDF
TRBV2 | CASSLGGPGNTIYF
TRBV7-9 | CASSLGRGAGGYTF
TRBV4-2 | CASSPTPGLAANEQFF